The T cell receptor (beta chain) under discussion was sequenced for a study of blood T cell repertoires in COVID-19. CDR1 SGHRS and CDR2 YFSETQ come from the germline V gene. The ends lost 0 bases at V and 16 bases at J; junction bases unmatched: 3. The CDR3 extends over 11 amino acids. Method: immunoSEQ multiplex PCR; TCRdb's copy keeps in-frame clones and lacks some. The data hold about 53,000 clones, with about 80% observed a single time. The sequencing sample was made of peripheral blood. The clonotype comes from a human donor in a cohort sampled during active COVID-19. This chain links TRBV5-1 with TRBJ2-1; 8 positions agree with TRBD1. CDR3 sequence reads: CASSLGTGRFF. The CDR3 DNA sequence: TGCGCCAGCAGCTTGGGGACAGGGCGATTCTTC. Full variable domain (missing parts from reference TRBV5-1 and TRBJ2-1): KAGVTQTPRYLIKTRGQQVTLSCSPISGHRSVSWYQQTPGQGLQFLFEYFSETQRNKGNFPGRFSGRQFSNSRSEMNVSTLELGDSALYLCASSLGTGRFFGPGTRLTVL.